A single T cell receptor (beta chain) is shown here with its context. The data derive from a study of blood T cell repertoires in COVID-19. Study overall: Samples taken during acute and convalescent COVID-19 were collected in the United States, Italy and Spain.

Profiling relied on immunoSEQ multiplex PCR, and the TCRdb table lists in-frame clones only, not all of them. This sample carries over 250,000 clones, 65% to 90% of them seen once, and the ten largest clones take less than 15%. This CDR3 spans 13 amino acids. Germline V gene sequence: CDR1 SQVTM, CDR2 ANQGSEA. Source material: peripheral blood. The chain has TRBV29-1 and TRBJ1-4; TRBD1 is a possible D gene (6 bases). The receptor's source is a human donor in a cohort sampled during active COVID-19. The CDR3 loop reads CSIRDIPNEKLFF. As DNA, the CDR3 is TGCAGTATTCGGGACATACCGAATGAAAAACTGTTTTTT.